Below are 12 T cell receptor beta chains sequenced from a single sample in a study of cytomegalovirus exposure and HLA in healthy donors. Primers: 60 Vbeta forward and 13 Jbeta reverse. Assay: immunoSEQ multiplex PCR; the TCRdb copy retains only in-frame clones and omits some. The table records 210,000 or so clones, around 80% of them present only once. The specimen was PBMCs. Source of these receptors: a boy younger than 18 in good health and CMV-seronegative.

The CDR3 nucleotides read TGTGCCAGCAGCCCTGTAGATAGTGGGACACGGTCAGAAAAACTGTTTTTT. It codes for CASSPVDSGTRSEKLFF. V and J are TRBV7-6 and TRBJ1-4; D is possibly TRBD1 (6 bases). Germline V CDR1 and CDR2: SGHVS, FNYEAQ. The CDR3 runs 17 residues. Deletions cut 5 bases from V and 8 bases from J, with 24 bases between.

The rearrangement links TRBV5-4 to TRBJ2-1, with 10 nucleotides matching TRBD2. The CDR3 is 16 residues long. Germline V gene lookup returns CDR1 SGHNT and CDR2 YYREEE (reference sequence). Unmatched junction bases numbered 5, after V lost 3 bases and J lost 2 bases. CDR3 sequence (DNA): TGTGCCAGCAGCTCTAAGCGGGAGGGCCCCTACAATGAGCAGTTCTTC. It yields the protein CASSSKREGPYNEQFF. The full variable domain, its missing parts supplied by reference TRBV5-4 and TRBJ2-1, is ETGVTQSPTHLIKTRGQQVTLRCSSQSGHNTVSWYQQALGQGPQFIFQYYREEENGRGNFPPRFSGLQFPNYSSELNVNALELDDSALYLCASSSKREGPYNEQFFGPGTRLTVL.

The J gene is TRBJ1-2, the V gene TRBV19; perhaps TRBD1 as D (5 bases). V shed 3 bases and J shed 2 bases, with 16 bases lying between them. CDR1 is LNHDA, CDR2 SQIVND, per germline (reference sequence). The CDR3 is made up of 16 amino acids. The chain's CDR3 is CASSIRGHNPNYGYTF. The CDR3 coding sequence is TGTGCCAGTAGTATTAGAGGACATAACCCCAACTATGGCTACACCTTC.

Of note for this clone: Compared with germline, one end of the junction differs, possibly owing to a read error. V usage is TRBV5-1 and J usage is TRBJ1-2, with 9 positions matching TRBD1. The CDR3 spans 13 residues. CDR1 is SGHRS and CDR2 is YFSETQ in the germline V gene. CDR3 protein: CASSLEGQGIRLF. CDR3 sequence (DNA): TGCGCCAGCAGCTTGGAAGGACAGGGGATCCGTCTCTTC.

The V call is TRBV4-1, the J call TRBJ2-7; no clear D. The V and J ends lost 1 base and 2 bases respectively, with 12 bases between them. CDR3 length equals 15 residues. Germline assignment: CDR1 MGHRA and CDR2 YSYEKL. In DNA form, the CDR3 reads TGCGCCAGCAGCCAAGGGCTTTCGGGTCCCTACGAGCAGTACTTC. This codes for CASSQGLSGPYEQYF.

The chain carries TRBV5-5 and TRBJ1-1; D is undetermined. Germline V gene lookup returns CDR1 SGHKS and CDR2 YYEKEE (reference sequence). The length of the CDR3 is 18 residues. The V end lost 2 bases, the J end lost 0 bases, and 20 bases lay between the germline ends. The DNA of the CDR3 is TGTGCCAGCAGCTTACCCCTCGAACAGCAACGCATGAACACTGAAGCTTTCTTT. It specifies CASSLPLEQQRMNTEAFF.

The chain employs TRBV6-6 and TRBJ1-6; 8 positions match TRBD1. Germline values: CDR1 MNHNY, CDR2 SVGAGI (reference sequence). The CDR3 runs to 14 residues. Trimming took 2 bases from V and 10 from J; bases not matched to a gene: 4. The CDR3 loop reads CASSYPTGESPLHF. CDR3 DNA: TGTGCCAGCAGTTACCCGACAGGGGAATCACCCCTCCACTTT.

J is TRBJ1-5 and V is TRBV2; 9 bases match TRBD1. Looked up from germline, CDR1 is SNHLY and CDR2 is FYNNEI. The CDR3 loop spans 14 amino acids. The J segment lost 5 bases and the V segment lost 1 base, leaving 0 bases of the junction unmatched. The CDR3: CASSEDRGHQPQHF. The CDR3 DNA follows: TGTGCCAGCAGTGAAGACAGGGGGCATCAGCCCCAGCATTTT.

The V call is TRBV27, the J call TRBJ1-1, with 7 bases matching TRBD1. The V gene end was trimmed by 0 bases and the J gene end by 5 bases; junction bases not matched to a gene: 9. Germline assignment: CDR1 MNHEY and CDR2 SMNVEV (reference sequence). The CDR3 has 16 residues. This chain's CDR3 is CASSLSMEGARTEAFF. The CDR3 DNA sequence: TGTGCCAGCAGTTTATCGATGGAGGGGGCGAGAACTGAAGCTTTCTTT.

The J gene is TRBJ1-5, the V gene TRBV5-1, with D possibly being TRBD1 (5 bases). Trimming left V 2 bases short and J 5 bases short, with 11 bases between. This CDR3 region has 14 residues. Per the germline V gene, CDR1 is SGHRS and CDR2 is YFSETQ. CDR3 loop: CASSLDSPDQPQHF. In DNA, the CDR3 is TGCGCCAGCAGCTTAGACAGTCCGGATCAGCCCCAGCATTTT.

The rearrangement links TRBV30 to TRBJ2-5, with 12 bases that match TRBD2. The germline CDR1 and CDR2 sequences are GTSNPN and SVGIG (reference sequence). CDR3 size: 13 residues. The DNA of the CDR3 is TGTGCTTGTGGACTAGCGGGACAGGAGACCCAGTACTTC. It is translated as CACGLAGQETQYF.

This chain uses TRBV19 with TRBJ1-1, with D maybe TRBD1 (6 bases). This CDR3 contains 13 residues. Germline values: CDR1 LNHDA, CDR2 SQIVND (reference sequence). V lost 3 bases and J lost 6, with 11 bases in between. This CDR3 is CASSILAGAEAFF. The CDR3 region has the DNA TGTGCCAGTAGTATTTTGGCAGGGGCTGAAGCTTTCTTT.